The 22 T cell receptor beta chains below all came from one sample that was sequenced in a study of a mutant IDH1 vaccine in newly diagnosed glioma. Method: immunoSEQ multiplex PCR; TCRdb's copy keeps in-frame clones and lacks some. The table includes over 45,000 clones, around 80% detected once. Antigens for these TCRs are unknown. The time point is: week 5, during vaccination. Vaccine doses each comprised 300 ug of mutant IDH1 20-mer peptide, with topical imiquimod. The sample here was PBMCs, taken from a glioma patient whose treatment included an IDH1 peptide vaccine. Receptors originate from a woman between 50 and 59 years old with glioma.

The chain has TRBV9 and TRBJ1-2; D is possibly TRBD1 (6 bases). The germline gives CDR1 SGDLS, CDR2 YYNGEE. Trimming stripped 0 bases from V and 1 base from J, with 19 bases between. The CDR3 runs to 18 residues. DNA of the CDR3: TGTGCCAGCAGCGTAGGAGGCACACAGGGAGGGGATAACTATGGCTACACCTTC. It codes for CASSVGGTQGGDNYGYTF.

The genes are TRBV7-6 and TRBJ1-2, with 7 bases fitting TRBD1. This CDR3 has 15 amino acids. Per the germline V gene, CDR1 is SGHVS and CDR2 is FNYEAQ. With V trimmed by 3 bases and J by 3 bases, 7 bases remained unmatched. In DNA form, the CDR3 reads TGTGCCAGCAGCTTGGTGGCAGGGGGGGACTATGGCTACACCTTC. This translates into CASSLVAGGDYGYTF.

This clone was detected a few times. J is TRBJ1-1 and V is TRBV30, with D unresolved. Germline CDR1 reads GTSNPN; CDR2 reads SVGIG (reference sequence). This CDR3 is built from 12 residues. Trimming took 5 bases from V and 0 from J, leaving 7 bases between them. The CDR3 bases are TGTGCCTGGGCAGATATGAACACTGAAGCTTTCTTT. Translating it yields CAWADMNTEAFF.

This rearrangement joins TRBV5-4 to TRBJ2-1, with 8 bases identical to TRBD2. Trimming cost V 0 bases and J 0 bases; bases outside gene matches: 5. Germline V lookup: CDR1 SGHNT, CDR2 YYREEE (reference sequence). The CDR3 contains 17 residues. The CDR3 region has the DNA TGTGCCAGCAGCTTGGAAGGCGGGGGGCTCTCCTACAATGAGCAGTTCTTC. This encodes CASSLEGGGLSYNEQFF.

V gene TRBV5-5 combines with J gene TRBJ2-1; D perhaps matches TRBD1 (5 bases). This CDR3 is 15 amino acids long. Germline CDR1 reads SGHKS; CDR2 reads YYEKEE (reference sequence). The V and J ends lost 3 bases and 4 bases respectively, with 14 bases between them. In DNA form, the CDR3 reads TGTGCCAGCAGCTCTGGACAAGAGAATTACAATGAGCAGTTCTTC. It codes for CASSSGQENYNEQFF.

The chain uses TRBV5-6 and TRBJ1-1; D ambiguous. Trimming stripped 0 bases from V and 3 bases from J, with 6 bases between. CDR3 size: 13 residues. CDR1 is SGHDT, CDR2 YYEEEE, per germline. The CDR3 protein is CASSLGVDTEAFF. The CDR3, as DNA: TGTGCCAGCAGCTTGGGGGTGGACACTGAAGCTTTCTTT. Filled out from reference TRBV5-6 and TRBJ1-1, the complete variable domain reads DAGVTQSPTHLIKTRGQQVTLRCSPKSGHDTVSWYQQALGQGPQFIFQYYEEEERQRGNFPDRFSGHQFPNYSSELNVNALLLGDSALYLCASSLGVDTEAFFGQGTRLTVV.

The rearrangement uses TRBV9 and TRBJ2-1; tentatively, D is TRBD2 (5 bases). Looked up from germline, CDR1 is SGDLS and CDR2 is YYNGEE. Trimming left V 1 base short and J 3 bases short, with 8 bases between. The CDR3 sequence is 14 residues long. The CDR3, as DNA: TGTGCCAGCAGCGTATCCCGGGGCTACAATGAGCAGTTCTTC. Translation: CASSVSRGYNEQFF.

The chain recombines TRBV11-2 with TRBJ1-1; D unclear. V was shortened by 2 bases and J by 1 base, with 8 bases between the two germline ends. Germline V gene lookup returns CDR1 SGHAT and CDR2 FQNNGV. The CDR3 has 14 residues. CDR3 sequence (DNA): TGTGCCAGCAGCTTAAAGGCAGGGAACACTGAAGCTTTCTTT. Encoded protein: CASSLKAGNTEAFF.

V and J are TRBV5-5 and TRBJ2-5, with D perhaps TRBD1 or TRBD2 (5 bases each). This CDR3 has 16 residues. V was pared by 3 bases and J by 1 base, with 16 bases between. Germline V lookup: CDR1 SGHKS, CDR2 YYEKEE (reference sequence). In DNA form, the CDR3 reads TGTGCCAGCAGCTCCCAGGGTTGGCGGGTCCAAGAGACCCAGTACTTC. This sequence encodes CASSSQGWRVQETQYF.

The V and J genes are TRBV4-2 and TRBJ2-5, with D uncertain. CDR1 and CDR2 (germline): LGHNA, YNFKEQ. V lost 1 base, J lost 3 bases, and 6 bases lay in between. The CDR3 totals 13 residues. CDR3 in DNA: TGTGCCAGCAGCCAAGCGGTGGAAGAGACCCAGTACTTC. It is translated as CASSQAVEETQYF.

The V gene is TRBV5-1, the J gene TRBJ1-2; TRBD1 might be the D (6 bases). This CDR3 is 14 amino acids long. V was cut by 4 bases and J by 3 bases, with 13 bases left in between. CDR1 is SGHRS, CDR2 YFSETQ, per germline. In nucleotides, the CDR3 is TGCGCCAGCAGCCCCTGGGCAGGGGACTATGGCTACACCTTC. Its translation: CASSPWAGDYGYTF.

The chain carries TRBV27 and TRBJ1-5, with a tentative D call TRBD1 (6 bases). CDR1 is MNHEY and CDR2 is SMNVEV in the germline V gene (reference sequence). The V and J ends lost 5 bases and 7 bases respectively, with 12 bases between them. The CDR3 is 13 amino acids. DNA for the CDR3: TGTGCCAGCAGTCCAGGGGCCCGGCAGCCCCAGCATTTT. It yields the protein CASSPGARQPQHF.

The chain recombines TRBV5-1 with TRBJ2-7; D is ambiguous. The germline V gene has CDR1 SGHRS and CDR2 YFSETQ. Between the trimmed V and J ends, which lost 4 bases and 5 bases, there was a span of 10 bases. CDR3 length: 12 amino acids. CDR3 in amino acids: CASSPTRDEQYF. CDR3 coding DNA: TGCGCCAGCAGCCCGACGAGAGACGAGCAGTACTTC.

This sequence joins TRBV7-2 and TRBJ2-2, with D uncertain. Germline CDR1 is SGHTA and CDR2 is FQGNSA. Trimming pared 2 bases from V and 3 bases from J, leaving 1 base between. The CDR3 sequence is 12 residues long. In nucleotides, the CDR3 is TGTGCCAGCAGCTTACACACCGGGGAGCTGTTTTTT. It is translated as CASSLHTGELFF.

The rearrangement links TRBV6-1 to TRBJ1-5, with D hard to call. CDR1 is MNHNS and CDR2 is SASEGT in the germline V gene. V was shortened by 0 bases and J by 4 bases, with 7 bases between the two germline ends. The CDR3 runs 14 residues. The CDR3 DNA is TGTGCCAGCAGTGAAGCAGGCGGTAATCAGCCCCAGCATTTT. Its protein is CASSEAGGNQPQHF.

J is TRBJ2-7 and V is TRBV27; 10 nucleotides match TRBD2. V gave up 5 bases and J gave up 2 bases; unmatched junction bases: 6. The V gene's germline CDR1 is MNHEY and CDR2 SMNVEV (reference sequence). CDR3 size: 15 residues. CDR3 protein: CASSRELAGTYEQYF. The CDR3 DNA follows: TGTGCCAGCAGTAGGGAACTAGCGGGGACCTACGAGCAGTACTTC.

The V gene is TRBV5-4, the J gene TRBJ2-7; TRBD2 aligns across 11 bases. V shed 4 bases and J 0 bases; nucleotides not matched to a gene: 9. Germline lookup yields CDR1 SGHNT and CDR2 YYREEE (reference sequence). The CDR3 consists of 17 residues. The CDR3 region is CASSTPPLAGDSYEQYF. For the CDR3, the DNA is TGTGCCAGCAGCACCCCGCCACTAGCGGGGGACTCCTACGAGCAGTACTTC.

CDR3 DNA sequence: TGTGCCAGCAAAGTCGGCAGAATCAACACTGAAGCTTTCTTT. As protein: CASKVGRINTEAFF. The V and J genes are TRBV5-6 and TRBJ1-1, with D uncertain. The V and J ends lost 6 bases and 2 bases respectively, with 14 bases between them. Per the germline V gene, CDR1 is SGHDT and CDR2 is YYEEEE. The CDR3 has 14 amino acids.

The V and J genes are TRBV28 and TRBJ2-7; maybe TRBD1 (5 bases). The CDR3 is 11 residues long. From germline, CDR1 is MDHEN and CDR2 SYDVKM. Trimming cost V 8 bases and J 5 bases, with 10 bases left between them. CDR3: CASGTGNEQYF. The CDR3 nucleotides read TGTGCCAGCGGCACAGGCAACGAGCAGTACTTC.

The sample holds one count of this clone. The rearrangement joins TRBV5-1 to TRBJ2-3, with 8 bases identical to TRBD2. Trimming took 3 bases from V and 4 from J; bases not matched to a gene: 7. In germline, CDR1 is SGHRS, CDR2 YFSETQ. The length of the CDR3 is 15 residues. CDR3 nucleotide sequence: TGCGCCAGCAGCTCTGGTGACGGGGGGGCAGATACGCAGTATTTT. As protein: CASSSGDGGADTQYF.

V gene TRBV6-1 combines with J gene TRBJ2-5, with D maybe TRBD2 (7 bases). The CDR3 has 16 amino acids. Germline assignment: CDR1 MNHNS and CDR2 SASEGT. V was trimmed by 1 base and J by 1 base, leaving 13 bases between them. The CDR3 protein is CASSEVRGGLQETQYF. The DNA for the CDR3 is TGTGCCAGCAGTGAAGTGAGGGGGGGCCTCCAAGAGACCCAGTACTTC.

There are a few counts of this clone. The chain joins TRBV7-2 to TRBJ2-7; no clear D gene. The CDR3 extends over 12 amino acids. Germline-derived CDR1 and CDR2 are SGHTA and FQGNSA. V was trimmed by 3 bases and J by 3 bases, leaving 6 bases between them. The CDR3 loop is CASSFRLYEQYF. The CDR3 DNA is TGTGCCAGCAGCTTTAGGCTCTACGAGCAGTACTTC.